The 13 T cell receptor beta chains in this list originate from one sample, sequenced in a study of radiotherapy plus CTLA-4 blockade in lung cancer. Sequencing was performed with immunoSEQ multiplex PCR; in TCRdb, only in-frame clones are kept and a portion is missing. This table holds tens of thousands of clones, approximately 82% found once. This material consisted of peripheral blood, taken from a patient treated with radiotherapy plus ipilimumab. The receptors were sampled from a human donor with non-small cell lung cancer who had stable disease on radiotherapy plus ipilimumab.

This chain uses TRBV30 with TRBJ1-2; no firm D call. Germline assignment: CDR1 GTSNPN and CDR2 SVGIG (reference sequence). This CDR3 is built from 11 residues. V was pared by 2 bases and J by 8 bases, with 9 bases between. In DNA form, the CDR3 reads TGTGCCTGGAGTATGGCCAGAGGCTACACCTTC. This encodes CAWSMARGYTF. The full variable domain, in which reference TRBV30 and TRBJ1-2 provide the parts outside the CDR3, is SQTIHQWPATLVQPVGSPLSLECTVEGTSNPNLYWYRQAAGRGLQLLFYSVGIGQISSEVPQNLSASRPQDRQFILSSKKLLLSDSGFYLCAWSMARGYTFGSGTRLTVV.

This clone was observed once. The V and J genes are TRBV6-5 and TRBJ2-2; D not resolved. This CDR3 region has 13 residues. Germline-derived CDR1 and CDR2 are MNHEY and SVGAGI. Trimming cost V 5 bases and J 5 bases, with 9 bases left between them. The CDR3 DNA reads as TGTGCCAGCAGTGAACAAGAAACCGGGGAGCTGTTTTTT. Translation gives CASSEQETGELFF.

The chain employs TRBV6-1 and TRBJ1-5, with no clear D. The CDR3 length is 15 residues. V shed 7 bases and J shed 2 bases, with 15 bases lying between them. The germline CDR1 and CDR2 sequences are MNHNS and SASEGT. The CDR3 DNA sequence: TGTGCCAGCATCGCGGGCTACAGCGGCAATCAGCCCCAGCATTTT. Its protein product is CASIAGYSGNQPQHF.

J is TRBJ1-1 and V is TRBV27; a possible D gene is TRBD1 (5 bases). Germline V CDR1 and CDR2: MNHEY, SMNVEV (reference sequence). Trimming cost V 6 bases and J 1 base, with 18 bases left between them. CDR3 length: 16 amino acids. The CDR3 coding sequence is TGTGCCAGCAGACCCTATCTCGGGGGGGGGAACACTGAAGCTTTCTTT. Its protein is CASRPYLGGGNTEAFF.

The J gene is TRBJ2-1, the V gene TRBV13, with 8 bases identical to TRBD1. V shed 3 bases, J shed 5 bases, and the junction held 3 bases outside the gene matches. The CDR3 length is 14 residues. Germline assignment: CDR1 PRHDT and CDR2 FYEKMQ (reference sequence). Written as DNA, the CDR3 is TGTGCCAGCAGCTTCCGGGACAGGAACAATGAGCAGTTCTTC. Amino acids: CASSFRDRNNEQFF.

The chain recombines TRBV6-1 with TRBJ1-2; possibly TRBD1 for D (6 bases). In germline, CDR1 is MNHNS, CDR2 SASEGT. CDR3 length equals 15 residues. V was pared by 5 bases and J by 1 base, with 14 bases between. CDR3 amino acids: CASSLDRTDNYGYTF. CDR3 bases: TGTGCCAGCAGTTTAGACAGGACCGATAACTATGGCTACACCTTC.

This rearrangement joins TRBV19 to TRBJ1-5, with 7 bases lining up with TRBD1. Germline CDR1 and CDR2: LNHDA and SQIVND (reference sequence). The junction had 5 bases not matched to a gene; V was cut back by 9 bases and J by 0 bases. This CDR3 has 14 amino acids. The CDR3 sequence: CASEGAYSNQPQHF. CDR3 in DNA: TGTGCCAGCGAGGGGGCTTATAGCAATCAGCCCCAGCATTTT.

This clone was detected only a few times. The gene calls are TRBV10-3 and TRBJ1-3; D is ambiguous. Germline V lookup: CDR1 ENHRY, CDR2 SYGVKD. The CDR3 runs to 13 residues. V lost 4 bases, J lost 4 bases, and 8 bases lay in between. The CDR3 DNA reads TGTGCCATCAGTGCTGGCTCCGGAAACACCATATATTTT. Protein: CAISAGSGNTIYF.

The chain recombines TRBV9 with TRBJ1-4, with D unresolved. The V end lost 3 bases, the J end lost 1 base, and 7 bases lay between the germline ends. This CDR3 is built from 14 residues. Germline CDR1 SGDLS, CDR2 YYNGEE. Written as DNA, the CDR3 is TGTGCCAGCAGCGAAGGGTTAACTAATGAAAAACTGTTTTTT. It yields the protein CASSEGLTNEKLFF.

V gene TRBV25-1 combines with J gene TRBJ1-1; maybe TRBD1 (6 bases). The CDR3 runs 13 residues. V was shortened by 7 bases and J by 4 bases, with 13 bases between the two germline ends. Germline assignment: CDR1 MGHDK and CDR2 SYGVNS. The CDR3 loop reads CASKTGAGTEAFF. CDR3 in DNA: TGTGCCAGCAAAACGGGGGCGGGCACTGAAGCTTTCTTT.

V gene TRBV4-1 combines with J gene TRBJ1-4, with 8 nucleotides matching TRBD1. This CDR3 has 15 amino acids. The trim removed 0 bases at V and 7 bases at J, leaving 4 bases unmatched. The germline gives CDR1 MGHRA, CDR2 YSYEKL. The CDR3 protein is CASSQETGVGEKLFF. Written as DNA, the CDR3 is TGCGCCAGCAGCCAAGAGACAGGGGTGGGTGAAAAACTGTTTTTT.

The genes are TRBV5-1 and TRBJ2-2; tentatively, D is TRBD1 (5 bases). CDR3 length equals 16 residues. V was shortened by 1 base and J by 4 bases, with 14 bases between the two germline ends. CDR1 and CDR2 from the germline V gene are SGHRS and YFSETQ. Written as DNA, the CDR3 is TGCGCCAGCAGCTTGTCCCAGGGTTTTGGCACCGGGGAGCTGTTTTTT. Protein sequence: CASSLSQGFGTGELFF.

This clone has more than one count but fewer than ten. This chain connects TRBV7-2 to TRBJ1-2; D not certain. V was clipped by 2 bases and J by 8 bases, with 3 bases between them. Germline assignment: CDR1 SGHTA and CDR2 FQGNSA. The CDR3 is 10 residues long. As DNA, the CDR3 is TGTGCCAGCAGCTTACTGGGCTACACCTTC. Amino acid sequence: CASSLLGYTF.